The next 27 T cell receptor beta chains were all read from a single sample in a study of PD-L1 blockade in urothelial cancer (dated by TCRdb to the late 2010s). The time point label, as the study defines it: pretreatment peripheral blood. Preparation of the library involved the immunoSEQ multiplex PCR assay. TCRdb mirrors the immuneACCESS table, restricted to in-frame sequences. Some clones are absent from its copies; in checked studies, under half trace to an unresolved V gene, and the reason for the others is unknown. The table for this sample lists around 100,000 clones; nearly 90% of them were counted only once. 1.5% to 2% of the sample is in the top ten clones. The material sequenced was PBMCs, taken around atezolizumab (anti-PD-L1) treatment. The receptors were gathered from a man in his fifties or sixties with urothelial cancer.

The genes are TRBV18 and TRBJ2-7; 10 positions agree with TRBD1. Germline CDR1 KGHSH, CDR2 LQKENI. CDR3 length: 15 residues. V lost 0 bases, J lost 4 bases, and 3 bases stayed unmatched. CDR3 residues: CASSPPGQGIYEQYF. The CDR3 DNA is TGTGCCAGCTCACCACCGGGACAGGGGATTTACGAGCAGTACTTC.

The DNA of the CDR3 is TGTGCCAGCAGCGCAGGGGAAGGGGGTCAGCCCCAGCATTTT. This translates into CASSAGEGGQPQHF. V gene TRBV9 combines with J gene TRBJ1-5; the D gene is possibly TRBD1 (6 bases). Germline lookup yields CDR1 SGDLS and CDR2 YYNGEE. The CDR3 has 14 residues. Trimming stripped 3 bases from V and 6 bases from J, with 13 bases between.

The CDR3 nucleotides read TGTGCCAGCAGCTCGCGGACTAGCACAGATACGCAGTATTTT. Protein: CASSSRTSTDTQYF. The chain recombines TRBV7-2 with TRBJ2-3, with a possible D match to TRBD2 (5 bases). In germline, CDR1 is SGHTA, CDR2 FQGNSA. V lost 4 bases, J lost 0 bases, and 8 bases lay in between. CDR3 size: 14 residues.

V and J are TRBV27 and TRBJ2-7; D is possibly TRBD2 (6 bases). The V end was cut by 3 bases, the J end by 5 bases, with 17 bases between. CDR1 is MNHEY, CDR2 SMNVEV, per germline (reference sequence). This CDR3 is 15 amino acids long. CDR3 coding DNA: TGTGCCAGCAGTTTGGGACTCCGGATGATTGACGAGCAGTACTTC. Its protein product is CASSLGLRMIDEQYF.

The chain uses TRBV28 and TRBJ1-1, with D uncertain. This CDR3 contains 13 residues. Between the trimmed V and J ends, which lost 7 bases and 8 bases, there was a span of 17 bases. Germline lookup yields CDR1 MDHEN and CDR2 SYDVKM. The CDR3: CASTLGREGEAFF. The CDR3 DNA sequence: TGTGCCAGCACCCTGGGGAGAGAGGGCGAAGCTTTCTTT. Variable domain in full (rest from reference TRBV28 and TRBJ1-1): DVKVTQSSRYLVKRTGEKVFLECVQDMDHENMFWYRQDPGLGLRLIYFSYDVKMKEKGDIPEGYSVSREKKERFSLILESASTNQTSMYLCASTLGREGEAFFGQGTRLTVV.

V usage is TRBV5-6 and J usage is TRBJ2-1; no clear D gene. The germline V and J ends were trimmed by 0 bases and 4 bases, with 14 bases remaining between them. CDR3 size: 16 residues. CDR1 and CDR2 (germline): SGHDT, YYEEEE. The CDR3 DNA reads as TGTGCCAGCAGCTTGGGGGCCGCGCGACCTTACAATGAGCAGTTCTTC. It yields the protein CASSLGAARPYNEQFF.

The chain combines TRBV5-4 with TRBJ2-1; perhaps TRBD2 as D (6 bases). The V gene's germline CDR1 is SGHNT and CDR2 YYREEE (reference sequence). V was clipped by 7 bases and J by 7 bases, with 15 bases between them. The length of the CDR3 is 13 residues. The CDR3 region has the DNA TGTGCCAGCCATAATTCCGGGAGTAATGAGCAGTTCTTC. It codes for CASHNSGSNEQFF. Looking up the rest from reference TRBV5-4 and TRBJ2-1 gives the full variable domain: ETGVTQSPTHLIKTRGQQVTLRCSSQSGHNTVSWYQQALGQGPQFIFQYYREEENGRGNFPPRFSGLQFPNYSSELNVNALELDDSALYLCASHNSGSNEQFFGPGTRLTVL.

The chain is built from TRBV5-6 and TRBJ2-5, with 7 positions matching TRBD2. The junction had 4 bases not matched to a gene; V was cut back by 0 bases and J by 2 bases. The CDR3 spans 15 residues. In germline, CDR1 is SGHDT, CDR2 YYEEEE. The CDR3 DNA reads as TGTGCCAGCAGCTTGGAGGGACTACGACAAGAGACCCAGTACTTC. It yields the protein CASSLEGLRQETQYF. Complete variable domain (other parts from reference TRBV5-6 and TRBJ2-5): DAGVTQSPTHLIKTRGQQVTLRCSPKSGHDTVSWYQQALGQGPQFIFQYYEEEERQRGNFPDRFSGHQFPNYSSELNVNALLLGDSALYLCASSLEGLRQETQYFGPGTRLLVL.

Concerning this clone: One end of the junction varies from germline; a read error may be responsible. The CDR3 loop reads CARSQGTATAGNTQYF. CDR3 nucleotide sequence: TGTGCCCGCAGCCAGGGGACTGCCACCGCGGGGAATACGCAGTATTTT. The V call is TRBV4-2, the J call TRBJ2-3; D possibly uses TRBD1 or TRBD2 (6 bases each). The CDR3 totals 16 residues. Per the germline V gene, CDR1 is LGHNA and CDR2 is YNFKEQ.

The chain carries TRBV20-1 and TRBJ2-7; D is uncertain. Trimming removed 6 bases at V and 4 bases at J, with 4 bases between. The CDR3 has 9 amino acids. CDR1 is DFQATT, CDR2 SNEGSKA, per germline (reference sequence). The chain's CDR3 is CSAGYEQYF. The DNA of the CDR3 is TGCAGTGCCGGGTACGAGCAGTACTTC.

The genes are TRBV19 and TRBJ2-2; the D gene is possibly TRBD2 (5 bases). This CDR3 has 16 residues. Trimming stripped 11 bases from V and 2 bases from J, with 21 bases between. CDR1 and CDR2 from the germline V gene are LNHDA and SQIVND (reference sequence). This CDR3 is CAAKGSGEKNTGELFF. CDR3 in DNA: TGTGCCGCAAAGGGATCCGGGGAGAAAAACACCGGGGAGCTGTTTTTT.

The chain uses TRBV28 and TRBJ1-2, with TRBD1 as a possible D gene (6 bases). The CDR3 contains 13 residues. Germline CDR1 reads MDHEN; CDR2 reads SYDVKM. Trimming took off 6 bases at V and 6 bases at J, with 14 bases between the two ends. In nucleotides, the CDR3 is TGTGCCAGCAGGTACAGGGCGGGTCATGGCTACACCTTC. The encoded protein is CASRYRAGHGYTF.

CDR3 amino acids: CASSYQRGAGEQFF. The CDR3 nucleotides read TGTGCCAGCAGCTATCAGCGGGGGGCTGGTGAGCAGTTCTTC. J is TRBJ2-1 and V is TRBV11-2; 9 bases agree with TRBD2. This CDR3 contains 14 residues. Germline V gene sequence: CDR1 SGHAT, CDR2 FQNNGV. Trimming cost V 4 bases and J 9 bases; bases outside gene matches: 7.

J is TRBJ2-5 and V is TRBV4-2; TRBD2 matches at 13 bases. The V gene's germline CDR1 is LGHNA and CDR2 YNFKEQ. The V and J ends lost 3 bases and 2 bases, in that order; junction bases with no gene match: 3. CDR3 length: 16 residues. In DNA form, the CDR3 reads TGTGCCAGCAGCCAGCCGGGACTAGCGGGGCAAGAGACCCAGTACTTC. It encodes CASSQPGLAGQETQYF.

This clone was seen only a few times. The CDR3 spells CASSLAGTEAFF. For the CDR3, the DNA is TGTGCCAGCAGCTTAGCCGGCACTGAAGCTTTCTTT. The V gene is TRBV11-2, the J gene TRBJ1-1; D uncertain. Trimming left V 1 base short and J 4 bases short, with 4 bases between. The CDR3 consists of 12 residues. Germline CDR1 SGHAT, CDR2 FQNNGV.

The genes are TRBV5-1 and TRBJ2-3; D might be TRBD1 (7 bases). Trimming shortened V by 0 bases and J by 0 bases, and 11 bases separated the two germline ends. Germline-derived CDR1 and CDR2 are SGHRS and YFSETQ. The CDR3 length is 16 residues. CDR3 amino acids: CASSLGRGVSTDTQYF. CDR3 coding DNA: TGCGCCAGCAGCTTGGGCAGGGGGGTTAGCACAGATACGCAGTATTTT.

The V gene is TRBV5-4, the J gene TRBJ1-6, with unresolved D. The germline gives CDR1 SGHNT, CDR2 YYREEE (reference sequence). This CDR3 region has 14 residues. V gave up 4 bases and J gave up 4 bases, with 9 bases separating them. The CDR3 protein is CASSPREYNSPLHF. The CDR3 region has the DNA TGTGCCAGCAGCCCAAGGGAGTATAATTCACCCCTCCACTTT.

This clone appeared a few times. This chain links TRBV11-2 with TRBJ1-2; perhaps TRBD1 as D (5 bases). The CDR3 spans 13 residues. The germline V gene encodes CDR1 SGHAT and CDR2 FQNNGV. V gave up 6 bases and J gave up 10 bases, with 18 bases separating them. CDR3 nucleotides: TGTGCCAGCAGAAAGTCCGGGACTTGGCACTACACCTTC. This sequence encodes CASRKSGTWHYTF.

The gene calls are TRBV7-9 and TRBJ1-1; no firm D call. From germline, CDR1 is SEHNR and CDR2 FQNEAQ (reference sequence). The CDR3 runs 12 residues. V lost 2 bases and J 5 bases, leaving 6 bases between the germline ends. The CDR3 loop reads CASSLLTTEAFF. CDR3 nucleotides: TGTGCCAGCAGCTTATTGACAACTGAAGCTTTCTTT.

As concerns this clone: The junction departs from the called germline gene at one end, perhaps through a read error. The rearrangement uses TRBV15 and TRBJ1-4; 10 nucleotides line up with TRBD1. The CDR3 has 14 amino acids. Germline assignment: CDR1 LNHNV and CDR2 YYDKDF (reference sequence). The CDR3 DNA sequence: TGTGCCACCAGAAGAGACAGGGGGCTTGAAAAACTGTTTTTT. The encoded protein is CATRRDRGLEKLFF.

This clone was seen more than once but under ten times. The rearrangement links TRBV30 to TRBJ1-1; 8 bases fit TRBD1. Germline V lookup: CDR1 GTSNPN, CDR2 SVGIG (reference sequence). The length of the CDR3 is 13 residues. The V segment lost 3 bases and the J segment 5 bases; nucleotides outside the gene matches: 5. CDR3 nucleotides: TGTGCCTGGAGCGCAGGGGGCGCGACTGAAGCTTTCTTT. It is translated as CAWSAGGATEAFF. The complete variable domain, with remaining parts taken from reference TRBV30 and TRBJ1-1, reads SQTIHQWPATLVQPVGSPLSLECTVEGTSNPNLYWYRQAAGRGLQLLFYSVGIGQISSEVPQNLSASRPQDRQFILSSKKLLLSDSGFYLCAWSAGGATEAFFGQGTRLTVV.

The rearrangement uses TRBV6-6 and TRBJ2-2, with D maybe TRBD1 (6 bases). Trimming removed 6 bases from V and 7 bases from J, with 18 bases in between. This CDR3 has 15 amino acids. The germline V gene has CDR1 MNHNY and CDR2 SVGAGI (reference sequence). CDR3 nucleotide sequence: TGTGCCAGCAGCCGACCTACAGGGTCCCACGGGGAGCTGTTTTTT. It codes for CASSRPTGSHGELFF.

This chain joins TRBV5-4 and TRBJ2-3, with 9 nucleotides matching TRBD2. The V and J ends lost 4 bases and 5 bases, in that order; junction bases with no gene match: 8. The CDR3 contains 15 residues. CDR1 is SGHNT and CDR2 is YYREEE in the germline V gene (reference sequence). The CDR3 sequence is CASSPSGDERDTQYF. The CDR3 DNA reads TGTGCCAGCAGCCCTAGCGGGGACGAGAGAGATACGCAGTATTTT.

The chain employs TRBV4-2 and TRBJ2-7, with 8 bases fitting TRBD2. V lost 0 bases to trimming and J lost 12 bases; unmatched junction nucleotides: 7. This CDR3 is built from 13 residues. Germline V gives CDR1 LGHNA, CDR2 YNFKEQ. The CDR3 sequence is CASSQDRGTSAYF. The CDR3 nucleotides are TGTGCCAGCAGCCAAGATAGGGGGACTAGTGCGTACTTC.

This chain links TRBV7-3 with TRBJ2-2; 8 bases align to TRBD2. This CDR3 contains 17 residues. Germline V gene sequence: CDR1 SGHTA, CDR2 FQGTGA. The V segment lost 5 bases and the J segment 7 bases; nucleotides outside the gene matches: 15. CDR3 protein: CASSRGGTGTRDGELFF. The CDR3 DNA follows: TGTGCCAGCAGCCGGGGAGGAACCGGGACTAGGGACGGGGAGCTGTTTTTT.

The chain joins TRBV5-1 to TRBJ2-3; TRBD1 might be the D (6 bases). In germline, CDR1 is SGHRS, CDR2 YFSETQ. CDR3 length: 13 amino acids. Trimming stripped 5 bases from V and 5 bases from J, with 12 bases between. CDR3 DNA: TGCGCCAGCAGTAACCAGGGGTTAGATACGCAGTATTTT. It is translated as CASSNQGLDTQYF.

This rearrangement joins TRBV6-1 to TRBJ1-2; a weak D match, TRBD1 (5 bases). V was shortened by 0 bases and J by 5 bases, with 16 bases between the two germline ends. The germline V gene has CDR1 MNHNS and CDR2 SASEGT. The CDR3 is 16 amino acids. The CDR3 nucleotides are TGTGCCAGCAGTGAAGCCCCCCTCACGGGGGTGTATGGCTACACCTTC. Residues: CASSEAPLTGVYGYTF.